This T cell receptor beta chain was captured by sequencing in a study of OX40 agonist ivuxolimab in advanced cancers. Trimming took 2 bases from V and 8 from J; bases not matched to a gene: 13. In germline, CDR1 is MNHEY, CDR2 SMNVEV (reference sequence). The CDR3 contains 18 residues. Using immunoSEQ multiplex PCR, the repertoire was profiled, and TCRdb retains in-frame clones only, with some absent. The data hold tens of thousands of clones, with approximately 90% observed a single time. The chain recombines TRBV27 with TRBJ2-4; TRBD2 agrees at 12 bases. The sequenced sample was CD4+ or CD8+ T cells sorted from blood, obtained in a trial of the OX40 agonist ivuxolimab. The receptor's source is an adult with an advanced solid tumor such as melanoma, head and neck, liver or kidney cancer. The CDR3 sequence is CASSLRRLAGGPGHIQYF. CDR3 nucleotides: TGTGCCAGCAGTTTAAGGCGGCTAGCGGGAGGGCCAGGGCACATTCAGTACTTC.